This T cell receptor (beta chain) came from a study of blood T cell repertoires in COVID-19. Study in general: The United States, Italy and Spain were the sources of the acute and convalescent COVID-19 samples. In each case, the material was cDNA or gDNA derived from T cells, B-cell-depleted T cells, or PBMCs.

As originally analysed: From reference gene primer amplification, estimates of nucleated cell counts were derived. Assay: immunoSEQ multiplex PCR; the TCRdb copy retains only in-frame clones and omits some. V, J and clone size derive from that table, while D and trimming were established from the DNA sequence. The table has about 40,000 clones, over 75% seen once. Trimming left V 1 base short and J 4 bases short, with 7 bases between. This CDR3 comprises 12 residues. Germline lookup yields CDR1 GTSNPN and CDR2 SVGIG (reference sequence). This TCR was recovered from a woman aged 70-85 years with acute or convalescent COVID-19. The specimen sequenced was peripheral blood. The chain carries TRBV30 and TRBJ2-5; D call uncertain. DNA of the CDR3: TGTGCCTGGAGTGGTTATGTAGAGACCCAGTACTTC. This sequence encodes CAWSGYVETQYF.